These T cell receptor beta chains were read from a single sample in a study of blood T cell repertoires in COVID-19. Here immunoSEQ multiplex PCR was the method, and the copy in TCRdb shows in-frame clones only, minus some. The table lists approximately 330,000 clones, around 90% of them singletons. Specimen: peripheral blood. The source is a young man with COVID-19, enrolled during active disease. The CDR3 runs from the conserved cysteine through the conserved F or W. The order of the fields is J gene, D gene, CDR3 length, V gene, clone size, CDR3 DNA, CDR3 protein. The D gene is left open where the match is weak. Clone size, where shown, is once, few, many, or a class for clones that have expanded.

TRBJ1-2 - 14 TRBV18 - TGTGCCAGCTCACCCGGTCCGAGCAATTATGGCTACACCTTC CASSPGPSNYGYTF
TRBJ2-7 TRBD2 14 TRBV7-2 - TGTGCCAGCACTCGAGCTAGCGGGTCTTACGAGCAGTACTTC CASTRASGSYEQYF
TRBJ2-4 - 15 TRBV6-5 - TGTGCCAGCAGCAGCAGGGTTTACGGCAAAAACATTCAGTACTTC CASSSRVYGKNIQYF
TRBJ2-2 - 16 TRBV6-5 - TGTGCCAGCAGTTCAGACAGGTCCGGGAACACCGGGGAGCTGTTTTTT CASSSDRSGNTGELFF
TRBJ2-3 TRBD2 17 TRBV3-1/TRBV3-2 - TGTGCCAGCACCCGGTGGGGACTAGCTGAAAACCGTGATACGCAGTATTTT CASTRWGLAENRDTQYF
TRBJ1-5 - 15 TRBV5-6 few TGTGCCAGCAGCTCCGCCGGGACAAGCAATCAGCCCCAGCATTTT CASSSAGTSNQPQHF
TRBJ2-2 - 15 TRBV6-5 - TGTGCCAGCAGCTTCCGTCCCGCGAACACCGGGGAGCTGTTTTTT CASSFRPANTGELFF
TRBJ1-2 - 15 TRBV5-1 - TGCGCCAGCAGGCCGCAGGGTGATCAGGGCTATGGCTACACCTTC CASRPQGDQGYGYTF
TRBJ2-2 - 15 TRBV19 - TGTGCCAGTACCCCGACCGGACAGTACACCGGGGAGCTGTTTTTT CASTPTGQYTGELFF
TRBJ1-5 - 16 TRBV28 - TGTGCCAGCAGTTTATCATGGGGGCCCTCTAATCAGCCCCAGCATTTT CASSLSWGPSNQPQHF
TRBJ2-3 - 16 TRBV19 - TGTGCCAGTAGTGTGAATTGGGACTTCTCCACAGATACGCAGTATTTT CASSVNWDFSTDTQYF
TRBJ2-5 TRBD2 14 TRBV9 - TGTGCCAGCAGCCCAGGGACTAGCGGAGAGACCCAGTACTTC CASSPGTSGETQYF
TRBJ2-7 TRBD1 16 TRBV9 - TGTGCCAGCAGCGTAGGGGGGACAGGGCCCTCCTACGAGCAGTACTTC CASSVGGTGPSYEQYF
TRBJ2-1 TRBD2 12 TRBV6-5 - TGTGCCAGCAGTCTAGCGGGAGAGGAGCAGTTCTTC CASSLAGEEQFF
TRBJ1-1 - 11 TRBV11-2 - TGTGCCAGCAGCCTCCTAGGTGAAGCTTTCTTT CASSLLGEAFF
TRBJ1-1 - 12 TRBV7-9 - TGTGCCAGCAGCTTGTCGGACACTGAAGCTTTCTTT CASSLSDTEAFF
TRBJ1-4 TRBD1 14 TRBV5-1 - TGCGCCAGCAGCTTTGGACAGGGTGCTGAAAAACTGTTTTTT CASSFGQGAEKLFF
TRBJ1-6 TRBD1 18 TRBV30 many TGTGCCTGGAGGGAAACGACAGGGCTGTGTGCGAGGAATTCACCCCTCCACTTT CAWRETTGLCARNSPLHF
TRBJ2-7 - 12 TRBV11-2 - TGTGCCAGCAGCCAGGACAGATTGTCGCAGTACTTC CASSQDRLSQYF
TRBJ2-3 TRBD2 14 TRBV27 - TGTGCCAGCAGCCTAGCGGGAGGGGCAGATACGCAGTATTTT CASSLAGGADTQYF